This is a list of T cell receptor beta chains from one sample in a study of blood T cell repertoires in COVID-19. Generated by immunoSEQ multiplex PCR, the TCRdb table keeps only in-frame clones and is missing some. The table has about 60,000 clones, almost 85% seen once; the top ten hold about 3.4%. Sequenced sample: peripheral blood. The receptors derive from a man in his 60s with acute or convalescent COVID-19. Each CDR3 is given with its conserved first and last residue. Not every row has a clone size; where given, it reads once, few, many or a size class.

len | j_gene | abundance | v_gene | CDR3aa
15 | TRBJ2-7 | NA | TRBV6-5 | CASSYDRTSLYEQYF
16 | TRBJ1-1 | NA | TRBV2 | CASNMELWQVNTEAFF
14 | TRBJ1-1 | NA | TRBV7-9 | CASSLAQGSTEAFF
14 | TRBJ2-2 | NA | TRBV9 | CASSTGSNTGELFF
16 | TRBJ2-4 | NA | TRBV7-9 | CASSSGGQGAKNIQYF
13 | TRBJ2-5 | once | TRBV2 | CASGLLPEETQYF
15 | TRBJ1-6 | few | TRBV11-2 | CASSLGKDSNSPLHF
15 | TRBJ1-5 | NA | TRBV5-1 | CASSEGGGRNQPQHF
15 | TRBJ1-5 | NA | TRBV18 | CASSPDSNFNQPQHF
14 | TRBJ1-1 | NA | TRBV5-1 | CASSWTGMNTEAFF
14 | TRBJ1-2 | few | TRBV4-1 | CASSPQTGGYGYTF
14 | TRBJ2-2 | once | TRBV15 | CATSTGVGTGELFF
15 | TRBJ1-2 | NA | TRBV14 | CASSPRDTRNYGYTF
11 | TRBJ2-7 | NA | TRBV2 | CASSPTYEQYF
18 | TRBJ1-6 | NA | TRBV5-1 | CASSLGGQGTALGSPLHF
13 | TRBJ2-1 | NA | TRBV5-6 | CASSLEGRGEQFF
16 | TRBJ1-3 | few | TRBV2 | CASSDTTGGGGNTIYF
15 | TRBJ2-7 | once | TRBV18 | CASSPTPGTSGEQYF
16 | TRBJ2-3 | NA | TRBV6-2/TRBV6-3 | CASSYPDRGIPDTQYF
19 | TRBJ1-1 | NA | TRBV19 | CASTPRPLRRQSLGTEAFF
15 | TRBJ2-5 | once | TRBV19 | CASSTAVGGQETQYF
13 | TRBJ2-2 | NA | TRBV21-1 | CSLTNKNTGELFF
15 | TRBJ2-5 | NA | TRBV9 | CASSVGRGNQETQYF
18 | TRBJ2-2 | NA | TRBV12-5 | CASGAAPGLAGNTGELFF
15 | TRBJ1-5 | NA | TRBV7-8 | CASSLYSNSNQPQHF
13 | TRBJ1-2 | NA | TRBV4-1 | CASSQETGVVFTF
15 | TRBJ1-5 | NA | TRBV3-1/TRBV3-2 | CASSQSEGSNQPQHF
15 | TRBJ1-5 | few | TRBV24-1 | CATSDGGVGNQPQHF
15 | TRBJ1-3 | NA | TRBV18 | CASSPSTFSGNTIYF
12 | TRBJ2-7 | NA | TRBV6-5 | CASGLFTYEQYF
13 | TRBJ1-1 | NA | TRBV2 | CASIQLGGPEAFF
12 | TRBJ2-1 | NA | TRBV5-6 | CASSLRAGGWIF
12 | TRBJ1-6 | NA | TRBV6-5 | CASRQGDSPLHF